This entry is about one T cell receptor (beta chain). The antigen is undetermined. The data belong to a study of Ad26.COV2.S vaccination and SARS-CoV-2 variants. Treatment here: about 20 received Ad26.COV2.S at low or high dose, single or two shots; roughly five received placebo; per-sample allocation not given. Sample collection was performed on day 63 after the first vaccine or placebo injection. In germline, CDR1 is LNHDA, CDR2 SQIVND (reference sequence). The ends were cut back, 3 bases at V and 7 bases at J, with 13 bases in the middle. The CDR3 length is 14 residues. Study conclusions and caveats: For non-spike TCRs, breadth in vaccine recipients resembled that in placebo recipients. In vaccinated individuals, spike-specific CD8+ and CD4+ T cell responses reportedly displayed substantial breadth.

Produced via immunoSEQ multiplex PCR; TCRdb's table is partial and in-frame only. The sample has around 450,000 clones, about 90% seen once. The clonotype originates from a person between 18 and 60 years old who received the Ad26.COV2.S COVID-19 vaccine or a placebo. This chain connects TRBV19 to TRBJ1-5, with D possibly matching TRBD1 (6 bases). The source material was peripheral blood, sampled in a trial of Ad26.COV2.S vaccine versus placebo. The CDR3 reads CASSIISQGQPQHF. DNA of the CDR3: TGTGCCAGTAGTATTATAAGCCAGGGGCAGCCCCAGCATTTT.